This T cell receptor (beta chain) was profiled in a study of shared clonotypes between healthy human individuals. Trimming removed 8 bases from V and 0 bases from J, with 14 bases in between. CDR1 LGHNA and CDR2 YNFKEQ come from the germline V gene. The CDR3 length is 14 residues. Findings and limits, study-wide: Non-shared clonotypes had lower generation probabilities than those shared by all four donors. Investigators expected sequencing depth to affect clonotype sharing among donors.

Assay used: immunoSEQ multiplex PCR; TCRdb lists only in-frame clones, some missing. Of roughly 590,000 clones detected, 95% appear once; the ten largest clones hold around 0.11%. Details on this clone: The antigen is not known.

In the naive CD8 group, cells lacked CD45RO and were positively selected for CCR7, so terminally differentiated effector memory CD45RA+ cells were left out. This chain links TRBV4-2 with TRBJ2-7; no clear D. This sequence originates from a woman in her thirties in good health. Sample: naive CD8+ T cells sorted from blood. CDR3 in amino acids: CASAYSSSSYEQYF. CDR3 nucleotides: TGTGCCAGCGCCTATAGCAGTAGCTCCTACGAGCAGTACTTC.